A single sample is the source of the 19 T cell receptor beta chains below, sequenced in a study of cytotoxic CD8 clonotypes in ibrutinib-treated CLL. Measured with immunoSEQ multiplex PCR; TCRdb has only the in-frame clones, and not every one. The sample holds more than 85,000 clones; 75% to 80% are singletons and the top ten take 20% to 25%. The source material was PBMCs, sampled after 24 months of ibrutinib treatment. Source of these receptors: a human donor with chronic lymphocytic leukemia.

V usage is TRBV7-2 and J usage is TRBJ2-1, with D perhaps matching TRBD2 (6 bases). V lost 6 bases, J lost 2 bases, and 14 bases lay in between. Germline V gives CDR1 SGHTA, CDR2 FQGNSA. This CDR3 is 15 amino acids long. CDR3 DNA: TGTGCCAGCAGTCCCCCGGGACTCCCCTACAATGAGCAGTTCTTC. This sequence encodes CASSPPGLPYNEQFF. The entire variable domain, with the rest obtained from reference TRBV7-2 and TRBJ2-1, is as follows: GAGVSQSPSNKVTEKGKDVELRCDPISGHTALYWYRQSLGQGLEFLIYFQGNSAPDKSGLPSDRFSAERTGGSVSTLTIQRTQQEDSAVYLCASSPPGLPYNEQFFGPGTRLTVL.

The J gene is TRBJ2-4, the V gene TRBV7-2, with 7 bases aligning to TRBD2. The CDR3 is made up of 14 amino acids. V lost 4 bases, J lost 5 bases, and 5 bases stayed unmatched. The germline V gene encodes CDR1 SGHTA and CDR2 FQGNSA. The CDR3 coding sequence is TGTGCCAGCAGCTCGGGGAGGGTCGAAAACATTCAGTACTTC. This translates into CASSSGRVENIQYF.

This clone was observed a handful of times. This sequence joins TRBV7-2 and TRBJ1-1; D ambiguous. This CDR3 is built from 14 residues. In germline, CDR1 is SGHTA, CDR2 FQGNSA. Between the trimmed V and J ends, which lost 2 bases and 0 bases, there was a span of 7 bases. Written as DNA, the CDR3 is TGTGCCAGCAGCTTAAATACCTTGAACACTGAAGCTTTCTTT. Translation: CASSLNTLNTEAFF.

The chain has TRBV2 and TRBJ2-5; either TRBD1 or TRBD2 may supply D (5 bases each). The J call could be wrong; TRBJ2-7 is a better fit for the DNA end. The length of the CDR3 is 12 residues. Germline V CDR1 and CDR2: SNHLY, FYNNEI. This chain's CDR3 is CATREGRYEQYF. CDR3 DNA: TGTGCCACCAGAGAGGGACGGTACGAGCAGTACTTC.

This chain joins TRBV18 and TRBJ2-7; 7 nucleotides match TRBD1. The V gene's germline CDR1 is KGHSH and CDR2 LQKENI. After removal of 5 bases from V and 5 bases from J, the junction contained 12 bases not matched to a gene. This CDR3 spans 15 amino acids. The CDR3 spells CASSESFTGANEQYF. The CDR3 DNA is TGTGCCAGCTCAGAGTCTTTTACAGGGGCCAACGAGCAGTACTTC.

This clone was seen once. The genes are TRBV15 and TRBJ2-2; no reliable D call. Trimming took off 5 bases at V and 0 bases at J, with 19 bases between the two ends. From germline, CDR1 is LNHNV and CDR2 YYDKDF (reference sequence). This CDR3 spans 18 amino acids. The CDR3 region has the DNA TGTGCCACCAGCGAGCCCTGGGCGGTTCGCGCGAACACCGGGGAGCTGTTTTTT. Its translation is CATSEPWAVRANTGELFF.

This clone was observed many times. The rearrangement links TRBV28 to TRBJ1-5; D might be TRBD1 (5 bases). Trimming took 3 bases from V and 6 from J, leaving 12 bases between them. Germline CDR1 MDHEN, CDR2 SYDVKM. The CDR3 runs to 14 residues. CDR3 region: CASSFSGGGQPQHF. The CDR3 DNA reads TGTGCCAGCAGTTTCTCTGGTGGGGGTCAGCCCCAGCATTTT.

The chain carries TRBV5-5 and TRBJ1-1; D may be TRBD1 (6 bases). The germline gives CDR1 SGHKS, CDR2 YYEKEE (reference sequence). V was shortened by 4 bases and J by 1 base, with 17 bases between the two germline ends. The CDR3 runs to 16 residues. CDR3 nucleotide sequence: TGTGCCAGCAGCCCGGGGGCGAATCGTGGGAACACTGAAGCTTTCTTT. It specifies CASSPGANRGNTEAFF.

The chain couples TRBV5-1 to TRBJ2-1, with D possibly being TRBD1 (6 bases). The CDR3 runs to 14 residues. Germline V gene lookup returns CDR1 SGHRS and CDR2 YFSETQ. V was trimmed by 7 bases and J by 5 bases, leaving 16 bases between them. In nucleotides, the CDR3 is TGCGCCAGCTACGCGACAGGATATCACAATGAGCAGTTCTTC. Protein sequence: CASYATGYHNEQFF. Complete variable domain (other parts from reference TRBV5-1 and TRBJ2-1): KAGVTQTPRYLIKTRGQQVTLSCSPISGHRSVSWYQQTPGQGLQFLFEYFSETQRNKGNFPGRFSGRQFSNSRSEMNVSTLELGDSALYLCASYATGYHNEQFFGPGTRLTVL.

The count of this clone is one. CDR3 sequence (DNA): TGTGCCAGCAGCCAAGGCGGGACAGGGTGGGAGTATGGCTACACCTTC. Its translation: CASSQGGTGWEYGYTF. The rearrangement uses TRBV4-2 and TRBJ1-2; 9 nucleotides align to TRBD1. With V trimmed by 1 base and J by 5 bases, 8 bases remained unmatched. Germline lookup yields CDR1 LGHNA and CDR2 YNFKEQ. CDR3 length: 16 residues.

The V and J genes are TRBV4-1 and TRBJ2-5, with D possibly matching TRBD2 (5 bases). Trimming took off 1 base at V and 4 bases at J, with 10 bases between the two ends. CDR3 length equals 14 residues. Germline CDR1 is MGHRA and CDR2 is YSYEKL. The CDR3 nucleotides read TGCGCCAGCAGCCAAGTCCCGGGGTTAGAGACCCAGTACTTC. The encoded protein is CASSQVPGLETQYF.

This clone was found a few times. The chain links TRBV13 to TRBJ1-5; D uncertain. The V gene lost 9 bases and the J gene lost 7 bases, with 7 bases spanning the gap. There are 10 residues in the CDR3. Germline lookup yields CDR1 PRHDT and CDR2 FYEKMQ (reference sequence). The CDR3 nucleotides read TGTGCCAGTACCCTACAGCCCCAGCATTTT. Amino acids: CASTLQPQHF.

This clone was counted once. The chain joins TRBV2 to TRBJ2-7; 8 nucleotides line up with TRBD1. CDR3 length: 15 amino acids. Per germline, CDR1 SNHLY and CDR2 FYNNEI. With 3 bases clipped from V and 0 bases from J, the junction kept 4 bases outside the gene matches. DNA for the CDR3: TGTGCCAGCAGTGATTACAGGGGGATCTCCTACGAGCAGTACTTC. This codes for CASSDYRGISYEQYF.

This clone was detected only once. The CDR3 sequence is CASMLTGGNTEAFF. The CDR3 DNA sequence: TGTGCCAGTATGCTCACAGGGGGTAACACTGAAGCTTTCTTT. The chain employs TRBV19 and TRBJ1-1, with 8 bases aligning to TRBD1. The CDR3 is made up of 14 amino acids. Germline CDR1 reads LNHDA; CDR2 reads SQIVND (reference sequence). The trim removed 7 bases at V and 2 bases at J, leaving 6 bases unmatched.

The V and J genes are TRBV29-1 and TRBJ1-2; 9 nucleotides agree with TRBD1. Germline CDR1 reads SQVTM; CDR2 reads ANQGSEA. This CDR3 is 16 amino acids long. V lost 5 bases and J lost 5; bases outside the gene matches: 15. CDR3 DNA: TGCAGCGTTCCCGGGACAGGGTCCCTAACTGGGTATGGCTACACCTTC. Amino acid sequence: CSVPGTGSLTGYGYTF.

This sequence joins TRBV18 and TRBJ2-2; maybe TRBD2 (6 bases). CDR3 length equals 15 residues. V was cut by 3 bases and J by 1 base, with 9 bases left in between. Germline lookup yields CDR1 KGHSH and CDR2 LQKENI. The CDR3 loop is CASSPGTQNTGELFF. The CDR3 DNA reads TGTGCCAGCTCACCGGGGACTCAGAACACCGGGGAGCTGTTTTTT. The complete variable domain, with remaining parts taken from reference TRBV18 and TRBJ2-2, reads NAGVMQNPRHLVRRRGQEARLRCSPMKGHSHVYWYRQLPEEGLKFMVYLQKENIIDESGMPKERFSAEFPKEGPSILRIQQVVRGDSAAYFCASSPGTQNTGELFFGEGSRLTVL.

The chain is built from TRBV5-1 and TRBJ2-3; D perhaps matches TRBD1 (5 bases). Per germline, CDR1 SGHRS and CDR2 YFSETQ. The CDR3 runs to 13 residues. Deletions cut 4 bases from V and 1 base from J, with 7 bases between. CDR3 amino acids: CASSGRGTDTQYF. CDR3 DNA: TGCGCCAGCAGCGGCAGGGGCACAGATACGCAGTATTTT. The whole variable domain, remainder taken from reference TRBV5-1 and TRBJ2-3, is KAGVTQTPRYLIKTRGQQVTLSCSPISGHRSVSWYQQTPGQGLQFLFEYFSETQRNKGNFPGRFSGRQFSNSRSEMNVSTLELGDSALYLCASSGRGTDTQYFGPGTRLTVL.

The count of this clone is one. The chain joins TRBV2 to TRBJ2-7; D gene unclear. The germline V gene has CDR1 SNHLY and CDR2 FYNNEI. The CDR3 covers 15 residues. V lost 3 bases to trimming and J lost 7 bases, with 19 bases between them. The CDR3 DNA reads as TGTGCCAGCAGTGACAATGACGACTGGTCTAAAGAGCAGTACTTC. Its protein is CASSDNDDWSKEQYF.

The CDR3 nucleotides are TGTGCTACCTCGGGATCGAACACCGGGGAGCTGTTTTTT. Protein product: CATSGSNTGELFF. The rearrangement links TRBV12-5 to TRBJ2-2, with a weak D call TRBD2 (5 bases). Germline CDR1 is LGHNT and CDR2 is FRNRAP. V lost 10 bases and J 0 bases, leaving 9 bases between the germline ends. CDR3 length equals 13 residues.